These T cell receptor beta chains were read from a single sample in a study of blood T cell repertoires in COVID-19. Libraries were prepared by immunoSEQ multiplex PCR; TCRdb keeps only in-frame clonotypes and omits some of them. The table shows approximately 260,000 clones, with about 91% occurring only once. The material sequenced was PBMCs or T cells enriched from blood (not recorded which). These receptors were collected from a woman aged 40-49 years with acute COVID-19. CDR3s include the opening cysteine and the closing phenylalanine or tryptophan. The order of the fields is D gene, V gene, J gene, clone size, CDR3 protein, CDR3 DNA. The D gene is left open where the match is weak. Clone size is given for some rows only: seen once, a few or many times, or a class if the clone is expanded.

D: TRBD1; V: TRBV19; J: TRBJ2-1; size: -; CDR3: CASSIVGTAYNEQFF; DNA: TGTGCCAGTAGTATAGTAGGGACAGCTTACAATGAGCAGTTCTTC
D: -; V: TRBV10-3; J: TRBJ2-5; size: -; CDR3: CATRGISARRGQETQYF; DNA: TGTGCCACCCGGGGAATTAGCGCAAGGAGGGGCCAAGAGACCCAGTACTTC
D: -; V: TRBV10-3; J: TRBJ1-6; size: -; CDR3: CAIGHPDNSPLHF; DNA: TGTGCCATCGGGCACCCAGATAATTCACCCCTCCACTTT
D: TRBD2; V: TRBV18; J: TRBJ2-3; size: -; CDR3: CASSQFSGTSGRPGDTQYF; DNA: TGTGCCAGCTCACAGTTTTCAGGGACTAGCGGGAGACCAGGAGATACGCAGTATTTT
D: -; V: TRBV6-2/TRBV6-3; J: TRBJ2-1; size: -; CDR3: CASSYRRGGEQFF; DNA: TGTGCCAGCAGTTATAGGAGAGGTGGTGAGCAGTTCTTC
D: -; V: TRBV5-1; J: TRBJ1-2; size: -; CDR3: CASSLADAQDYTF; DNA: TGCGCCAGCAGCTTGGCAGATGCCCAGGACTACACCTTC
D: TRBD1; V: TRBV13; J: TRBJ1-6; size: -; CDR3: CASSYQGDSPLHF; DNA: TGTGCCAGCAGCTACCAGGGGGATTCACCCCTCCACTTT
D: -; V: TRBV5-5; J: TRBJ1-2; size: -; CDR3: CASSLEPHYGYTF; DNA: TGTGCCAGCAGCTTGGAGCCGCACTATGGCTACACCTTC
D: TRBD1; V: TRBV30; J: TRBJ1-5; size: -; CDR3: CAWSYGTGARQPQHF; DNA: TGTGCCTGGAGCTACGGGACAGGGGCTCGTCAGCCCCAGCATTTT
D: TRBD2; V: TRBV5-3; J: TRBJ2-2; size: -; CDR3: CARSFYRREVDTGELFF; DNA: TGTGCCAGAAGCTTCTATAGACGGGAGGTGGACACCGGGGAGCTGTTTTTT
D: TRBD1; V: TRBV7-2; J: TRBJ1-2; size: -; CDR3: CASSLPTGADYGYTF; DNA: TGTGCCAGCAGCTTACCGACAGGGGCAGACTATGGCTACACCTTC
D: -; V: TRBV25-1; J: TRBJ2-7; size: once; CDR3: CASSEFKQAYEQYF; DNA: TGTGCCAGCAGTGAATTTAAGCAAGCCTACGAGCAGTACTTC
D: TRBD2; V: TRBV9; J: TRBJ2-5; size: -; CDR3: CASSVATGGETQYF; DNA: TGTGCCAGCAGCGTAGCTACGGGGGGAGAGACCCAGTACTTC
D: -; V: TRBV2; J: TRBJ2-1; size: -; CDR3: CASSEETGTYNEQFF; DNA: TGTGCCAGCAGTGAAGAGACGGGAACCTACAATGAGCAGTTCTTC
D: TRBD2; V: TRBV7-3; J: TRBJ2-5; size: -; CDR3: CASSFGTKGETQYF; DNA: TGTGCCAGCAGCTTCGGGACTAAGGGAGAGACCCAGTACTTC
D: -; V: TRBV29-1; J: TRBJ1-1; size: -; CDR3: CSVAGVSAEAFF; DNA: TGCAGCGTTGCGGGGGTTTCTGCTGAAGCTTTCTTT
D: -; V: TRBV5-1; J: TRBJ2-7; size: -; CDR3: CASSLEGTVGYEQYF; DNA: TGCGCCAGCAGCTTGGAAGGCACAGTGGGCTACGAGCAGTACTTC
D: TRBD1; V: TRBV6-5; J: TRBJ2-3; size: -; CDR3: CASSRQGAGTDTQYF; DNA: TGTGCCAGCAGCAGACAGGGGGCCGGCACAGATACGCAGTATTTT
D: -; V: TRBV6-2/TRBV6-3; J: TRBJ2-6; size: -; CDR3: CASSWPGSGANVLTF; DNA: TGTGCCAGCAGTTGGCCGGGTTCTGGGGCCAACGTCCTGACTTTC
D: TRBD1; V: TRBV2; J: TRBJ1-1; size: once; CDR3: CASSIGTAIEAFF; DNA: TGTGCCAGCAGCATCGGGACAGCCATTGAAGCTTTCTTT
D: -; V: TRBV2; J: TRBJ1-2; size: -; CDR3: CASRRTELEGGYTF; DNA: TGTGCCAGCAGACGTACAGAATTGGAAGGAGGCTACACCTTC
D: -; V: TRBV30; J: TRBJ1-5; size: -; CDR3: CAWSLSRNQPQHF; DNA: TGTGCCTGGAGTCTCTCCAGGAATCAGCCCCAGCATTTT
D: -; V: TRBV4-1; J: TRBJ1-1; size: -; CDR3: CASSRDWNTEAFF; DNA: TGCGCCAGCAGCCGGGACTGGAACACTGAAGCTTTCTTT
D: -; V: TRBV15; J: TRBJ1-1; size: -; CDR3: CATSRRGGLILNTEAFF; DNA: TGTGCCACCAGCAGACGGGGGGGTTTAATCTTGAACACTGAAGCTTTCTTT
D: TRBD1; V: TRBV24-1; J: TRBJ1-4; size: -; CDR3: CATSDKGAANEKLFF; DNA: TGTGCCACCAGTGATAAGGGGGCAGCTAATGAAAAACTGTTTTTT
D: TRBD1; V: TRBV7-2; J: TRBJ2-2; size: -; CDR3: CASSITGGRGSNTGELFF; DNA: TGTGCCAGCAGCATAACAGGGGGCCGGGGCTCGAACACCGGGGAGCTGTTTTTT
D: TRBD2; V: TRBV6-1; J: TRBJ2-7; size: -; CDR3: CASSEGGGSNYEQYF; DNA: TGTGCCAGCAGTGAAGGGGGGGGATCAAACTACGAGCAGTACTTC
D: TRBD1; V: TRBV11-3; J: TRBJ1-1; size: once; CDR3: CASSPQATGGRTEAFF; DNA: TGTGCCAGCAGCCCTCAAGCTACAGGGGGCCGGACTGAAGCTTTCTTT
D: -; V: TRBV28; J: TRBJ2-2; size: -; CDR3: CASSAGTPFGGELFF; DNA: TGTGCCAGCAGCGCCGGGACTCCCTTTGGCGGGGAGCTGTTTTTT
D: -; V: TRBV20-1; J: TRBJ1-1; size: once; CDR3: CSASSWPQKNTEAFF; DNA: TGCAGTGCTAGTTCTTGGCCACAGAAGAACACTGAAGCTTTCTTT
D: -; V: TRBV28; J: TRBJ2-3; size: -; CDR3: CASSLQTGADTQYF; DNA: TGTGCCAGCAGCCTCCAAACAGGAGCAGATACGCAGTATTTT
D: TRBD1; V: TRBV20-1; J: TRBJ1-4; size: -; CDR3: CSASAGGGDEKLFF; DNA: TGCAGTGCTAGTGCAGGGGGCGGAGATGAAAAACTGTTTTTT
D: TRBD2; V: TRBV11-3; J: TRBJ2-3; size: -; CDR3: CASSPGLAGVLYF; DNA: TGTGCCAGCAGCCCAGGACTAGCGGGAGTTCTGTATTTT
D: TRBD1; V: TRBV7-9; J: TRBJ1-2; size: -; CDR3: CASSATSQGALGYTF; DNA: TGTGCCAGCAGCGCCACCTCACAGGGGGCCCTAGGCTACACCTTC
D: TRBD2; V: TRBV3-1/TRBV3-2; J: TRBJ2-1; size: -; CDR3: CASSQSIAGFKYNEQFF; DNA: TGTGCCAGCAGCCAGTCAATAGCGGGATTTAAGTACAATGAGCAGTTCTTC
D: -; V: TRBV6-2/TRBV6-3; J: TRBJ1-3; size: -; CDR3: CASSYEEIGNTIYF; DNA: TGTGCCAGCAGTTACGAGGAGATCGGAAACACCATATATTTT
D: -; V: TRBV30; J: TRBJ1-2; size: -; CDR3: CAWTPGTRYGYTF; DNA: TGTGCCTGGACGCCCGGGACAAGATATGGCTACACCTTC
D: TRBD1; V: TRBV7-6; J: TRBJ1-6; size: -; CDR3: CASSSGTGGSPLHF; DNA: TGTGCCAGCAGCTCCGGGACAGGGGGCTCACCCCTCCACTTT
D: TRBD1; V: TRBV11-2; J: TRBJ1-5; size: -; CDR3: CASSNTGDQPQHF; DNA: TGTGCCAGCAGCAACACAGGGGATCAGCCCCAGCATTTT
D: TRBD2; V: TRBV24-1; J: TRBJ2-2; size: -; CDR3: CATSDFGGSPDTGELFF; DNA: TGTGCCACCAGTGATTTCGGCGGGAGTCCGGACACCGGGGAGCTGTTTTTT
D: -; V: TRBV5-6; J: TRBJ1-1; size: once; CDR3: CASSLDAGTGGNTEAFF; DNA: TGTGCCAGCAGCTTGGATGCAGGAACGGGGGGGAACACTGAAGCTTTCTTT
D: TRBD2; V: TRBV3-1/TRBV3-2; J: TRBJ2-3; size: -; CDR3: CASSQAQWGLTDTQYF; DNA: TGTGCCAGCAGCCAAGCTCAATGGGGACTAACAGATACGCAGTATTTT
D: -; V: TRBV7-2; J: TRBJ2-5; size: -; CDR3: CASSLLASTKETQYF; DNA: TGTGCCAGCAGCTTATTAGCTAGTACCAAAGAGACCCAGTACTTC
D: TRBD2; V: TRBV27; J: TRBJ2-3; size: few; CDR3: CASSLSVALAGGDTDTQYF; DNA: TGTGCCAGCAGTTTATCCGTGGCGCTAGCGGGAGGTGACACAGATACGCAGTATTTT
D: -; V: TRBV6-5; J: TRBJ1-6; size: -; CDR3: CASSYTGSNSPLHF; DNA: TGTGCCAGCAGTTACACAGGGTCCAATTCACCCCTCCACTTT